These T cell receptor beta chains were read from a single sample in a study of spatial heterogeneity in lung cancer. Via MiXCR, TCRdb re-called the 5' RACE reads, giving one row per CDR3 protein. The sample yields nearly 95,000 distinct CDR3 sequences, just under 20% seen once. Sequenced here: PBMCs, sampled at follow-up. Source of these receptors: a male donor with early-stage non-small cell lung cancer. CDR3s include the opening cysteine and the closing phenylalanine or tryptophan. A D gene is named only where the DNA matches it firmly. Rows give clone size only sometimes, using once, few, many, or a class for an expanded clone.

clone size	D gene	V gene	J gene	CDR3 protein	CDR3 DNA
NA	NA	TRBV12-5	TRBJ2-3	CASGTRGGSDTQYF	TGTGCTAGTGGTACGCGGGGCGGTTCAGATACGCAGTATTTT
NA	TRBD1	TRBV12-3/TRBV12-4	TRBJ1-1	CASRQGPVNTEAFF	TGTGCCAGCAGACAGGGGCCTGTGAACACTGAAGCTTTCTTT
NA	NA	TRBV6-5	TRBJ2-5	CASNDRVGTQYF	TGTGCCAGCAACGATAGGGTCGGGACCCAGTACTTC
few	NA	TRBV5-6	TRBJ2-7	CASSKGGNGGDEQYF	TGTGCCAGCAGCAAGGGTGGTAACGGCGGAGACGAGCAGTACTTC
few	NA	TRBV25-1	TRBJ1-2	CASSDAGNYGYTF	TGTGCCAGCAGTGATGCGGGGAACTATGGCTACACCTTC
many	NA	TRBV29-1	TRBJ1-2	CSDLRDVNYGYTF	TGCAGCGACCTAAGGGATGTGAACTATGGCTACACCTTC
NA	TRBD1	TRBV18	TRBJ2-7	CASSPSSPFQGALRGGKYF	TGTGCCAGCTCACCATCTTCCCCCTTCCAGGGGGCTTTACGGGGTGGGAAGTACTTC
NA	NA	TRBV5-1	TRBJ2-3	CASTWDSTDTQYF	TGCGCCAGCACTTGGGACAGCACAGATACGCAGTATTTT
NA	TRBD1	TRBV24-1	TRBJ2-3	CATSDRKVDTQYF	TGTGCCACCTCGGACAGGAAAGTAGATACGCAGTATTTT
NA	TRBD1	TRBV6-5	TRBJ1-6	CASRGDRGASPLHF	TGTGCCAGCAGGGGAGACAGGGGAGCTTCACCCCTCCACTTT
NA	TRBD1	TRBV2	TRBJ2-2	CASRGQVNTGELFF	TGTGCCAGCAGGGGACAGGTTAACACCGGGGAGCTGTTTTTT
NA	NA	TRBV12-5	TRBJ1-1	CASGPPTGGAGVTEAFF	TGTGCTAGTGGTCCCCCAACCGGCGGGGCTGGCGTCACTGAAGCTTTCTTT
few	TRBD2	TRBV6-5	TRBJ2-1	CASTWGGGARNEQFF	TGTGCCAGCACCTGGGGGGGAGGGGCCCGCAATGAGCAGTTCTTC
few	NA	TRBV5-1	TRBJ1-6	CASSLTGRNNSPLHF	TGCGCCAGCAGCTTGACGGGACGGAATAATTCACCCCTCCACTTT
NA	NA	TRBV7-2	TRBJ2-6	CASSLAGVGANVLTF	TGTGCCAGCAGCTTGGCAGGGGTTGGGGCCAACGTCCTGACTTTC
few	NA	TRBV7-9	TRBJ1-3	CASSLARWGNTIYF	TGTGCCAGCAGCTTAGCCCGCTGGGGAAACACCATATATTTT
few	NA	TRBV6-5	TRBJ1-1	CASRWGTEAFF	TGTGCCAGCAGATGGGGGACTGAAGCTTTCTTT